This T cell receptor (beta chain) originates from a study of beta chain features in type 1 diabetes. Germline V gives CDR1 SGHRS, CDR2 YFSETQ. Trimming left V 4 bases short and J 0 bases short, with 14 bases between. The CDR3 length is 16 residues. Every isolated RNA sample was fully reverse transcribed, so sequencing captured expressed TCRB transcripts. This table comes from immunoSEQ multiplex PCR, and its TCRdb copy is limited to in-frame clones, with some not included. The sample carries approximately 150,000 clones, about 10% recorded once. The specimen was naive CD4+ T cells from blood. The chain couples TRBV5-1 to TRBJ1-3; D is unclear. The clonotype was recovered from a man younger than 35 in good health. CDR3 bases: TGCGCCAGCAGCACTGTGGCGGGTAGCTCTGGAAACACCATATATTTT. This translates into CASSTVAGSSGNTIYF.